The rows below give T cell receptor beta chains drawn from one sample of a study of cytomegalovirus exposure and HLA in healthy donors. Method: immunoSEQ multiplex PCR; TCRdb's copy keeps in-frame clones and lacks some. Altogether over 150,000 clones are present, 84% being singletons, with the ten largest covering around 5%. Source material: PBMCs. These receptors all stem from a girl aged 10-17 years in good health and CMV-seropositive. CDR3s include the opening cysteine and the closing phenylalanine or tryptophan. A D gene is named only where the DNA matches it firmly. Clone sizes are given selectively: once, few, many, or a class where the clone is expanded.

clone_size: -; v_call: TRBV30; j_call: TRBJ2-7; d_call: TRBD2; cdr3_aa: CAWSDSGTSIYEQYF; cdr3_nt: TGTGCCTGGAGCGACTCCGGGACTAGTATATACGAGCAGTACTTC
clone_size: -; v_call: TRBV6-1; j_call: TRBJ1-1; d_call: TRBD1; cdr3_aa: CATPNGQQGAFF; cdr3_nt: TGTGCCACACCTAACGGACAACAGGGGGCTTTCTTT
clone_size: -; v_call: TRBV5-1; j_call: TRBJ1-4; d_call: TRBD1; cdr3_aa: CASRPTGGFEKLFF; cdr3_nt: TGCGCCAGCAGACCTACAGGGGGGTTTGAAAAACTGTTTTTT
clone_size: -; v_call: TRBV11-3; j_call: TRBJ1-2; d_call: -; cdr3_aa: CASSLEGRPTGLGYTF; cdr3_nt: TGTGCCAGCAGCTTAGAGGGGCGGCCGACGGGCCTTGGCTACACCTTC
clone_size: -; v_call: TRBV4-1; j_call: TRBJ2-5; d_call: TRBD1; cdr3_aa: CASSLLEGGMETQYF; cdr3_nt: TGCGCCAGCAGCCTCTTGGAAGGGGGCATGGAGACCCAGTACTTC
clone_size: -; v_call: TRBV7-8; j_call: TRBJ2-7; d_call: TRBD1; cdr3_aa: CASSYRDRANYEQYF; cdr3_nt: TGTGCCAGCAGCTATCGGGACAGGGCAAATTACGAGCAGTACTTC
clone_size: few; v_call: TRBV13; j_call: TRBJ2-1; d_call: -; cdr3_aa: CASSLVGYRSNSYNEQFF; cdr3_nt: TGTGCCAGCAGCTTAGTTGGGTACAGGTCCAACTCCTACAATGAGCAGTTCTTC
clone_size: -; v_call: TRBV10-1; j_call: TRBJ2-2; d_call: -; cdr3_aa: CASSETGGELFF; cdr3_nt: TGCGCCAGCAGTGAGACAGGAGGGGAGCTGTTTTTT
clone_size: -; v_call: TRBV19; j_call: TRBJ2-7; d_call: TRBD1; cdr3_aa: CASSIGPTGGYEQYF; cdr3_nt: TGTGCCAGTAGTATAGGTCCGACAGGGGGCTACGAGCAGTACTTC
clone_size: -; v_call: TRBV27; j_call: TRBJ1-6; d_call: -; cdr3_aa: CASSPRQSSYNSPLHF; cdr3_nt: TGTGCCAGCAGTCCCCGACAGAGCTCCTATAATTCACCCCTCCACTTT
clone_size: -; v_call: TRBV11-2; j_call: TRBJ2-7; d_call: -; cdr3_aa: CASRVREISYEQYF; cdr3_nt: TGTGCCAGCAGGGTCCGGGAGATCTCCTACGAGCAGTACTTC
clone_size: -; v_call: TRBV7-2; j_call: TRBJ1-1; d_call: TRBD1; cdr3_aa: CASTRDRVGSEAFF; cdr3_nt: TGTGCCAGCACCCGGGACAGGGTTGGGTCTGAAGCTTTCTTT
clone_size: -; v_call: TRBV7-6; j_call: TRBJ2-7; d_call: -; cdr3_aa: CASSPWGRTYEQYF; cdr3_nt: TGTGCCAGCAGCCCTTGGGGGAGGACCTACGAGCAGTACTTC
clone_size: -; v_call: TRBV5-6; j_call: TRBJ2-5; d_call: TRBD1; cdr3_aa: CASSWGTGQETQYF; cdr3_nt: TGTGCCAGCAGCTGGGGGACAGGGCAAGAGACCCAGTACTTC
clone_size: -; v_call: TRBV30; j_call: TRBJ2-1; d_call: -; cdr3_aa: CAWSAAWEWGSYNEQFF; cdr3_nt: TGTGCCTGGAGCGCAGCTTGGGAGTGGGGATCCTACAATGAGCAGTTCTTC
clone_size: -; v_call: TRBV13; j_call: TRBJ2-7; d_call: TRBD1; cdr3_aa: CASSRTGPTYEQYF; cdr3_nt: TGTGCCAGCAGCCGGACAGGGCCCACCTACGAGCAGTACTTC
clone_size: -; v_call: TRBV15; j_call: TRBJ1-1; d_call: TRBD1; cdr3_aa: CATSRYTGETEAFF; cdr3_nt: TGTGCCACCAGCAGATACACAGGGGAAACTGAAGCTTTCTTT
clone_size: -; v_call: TRBV28; j_call: TRBJ1-4; d_call: TRBD1; cdr3_aa: CASSSPGTGIEKLFF; cdr3_nt: TGTGCCAGCAGTTCCCCCGGGACAGGGATTGAAAAACTGTTTTTT
clone_size: few; v_call: TRBV5-4; j_call: TRBJ2-2; d_call: TRBD2; cdr3_aa: CASSFGGRGDLTGELFF; cdr3_nt: TGTGCCAGCAGCTTCGGAGGGCGGGGGGACCTCACCGGGGAGCTGTTTTTT
clone_size: -; v_call: TRBV6-1; j_call: TRBJ1-5; d_call: -; cdr3_aa: CASSEVIQASQPQHF; cdr3_nt: TGTGCCAGCAGTGAAGTCATCCAGGCTAGCCAGCCCCAGCATTTT